These T cell receptor beta chains were read from a single sample in a study of T cells in narcolepsy. The method was immunoSEQ multiplex PCR; TCRdb's version includes in-frame clones alone and lacks a portion of them. The sample lists about 40,000 clones, 88% occurring once. The sample consisted of CD45RA- memory CD4+ T cells from PBMCs. The source is a human donor with narcolepsy. Each CDR3 is given with its conserved first and last residue. D genes are given only for firm matches. Size values are once, few and many counts, or a class for expanded clones, and some rows have none.

clone size	D gene	J gene	V gene	CDR3 DNA	CDR3 protein
NA	NA	TRBJ2-1	TRBV29-1	TGCAGCGTTGAACGAGTTGAGAGTTACAATGAGCAGTTCTTC	CSVERVESYNEQFF
NA	NA	TRBJ2-2	TRBV7-8	TGTGCCAGCAGCTTAGATTCTAGCGCGAACACCGGGGAGCTGTTTTTT	CASSLDSSANTGELFF
NA	TRBD1	TRBJ1-4	TRBV29-1	TGCAGCGTTGATGTGGGACAGGGGAATAGGAAACTGTTTTTT	CSVDVGQGNRKLFF
NA	NA	TRBJ2-3	TRBV30	TGTGCCTGGGACCCCCCAGGGAACACGCAGTATTTT	CAWDPPGNTQYF
NA	NA	TRBJ2-3	TRBV14	TGTGCCAGCAGCCATAGAACTAGTCCGAGGGGAGATACGCAGTATTTT	CASSHRTSPRGDTQYF
NA	TRBD2	TRBJ2-3	TRBV13	TGTGCCAGCAGCTTAGATAGCGGGGGGCCGATCGGGACGCAGTATTTT	CASSLDSGGPIGTQYF
NA	NA	TRBJ2-4	TRBV18	TGTGCCAGCTCACCACCGGAGGCAAACATTCAGTACTTC	CASSPPEANIQYF
NA	NA	TRBJ2-7	TRBV6-1	TGTGCCAGCAAGGGGACATTTCTGGCCTACGAGCAGTACTTC	CASKGTFLAYEQYF
NA	TRBD2	TRBJ2-4	TRBV9	TGTGCCAGCAGCGGAGGACTAGCGGGGTACGAGCTAGCCAAAAACATTCAGTACTTC	CASSGGLAGYELAKNIQYF
NA	NA	TRBJ1-1	TRBV11-2	TGTGCCAGCAGCTTTGCCGATCGGGACACTGAAGCTTTCTTT	CASSFADRDTEAFF
NA	TRBD1	TRBJ1-1	TRBV28	TGTGCCAGCAGTACTTCAGGGGGTCGGACTGAAGCTTTCTTT	CASSTSGGRTEAFF
NA	TRBD1	TRBJ2-1	TRBV28	TGTGCCAGCAGTCCCGGTGGGGACAGGGGTTCACGGGAGCAGTTCTTC	CASSPGGDRGSREQFF
NA	TRBD1	TRBJ1-2	TRBV5-6	TGTGCCAGCAGCTTCGGGGCAGGGGGAAACTATGGCTACACCTTC	CASSFGAGGNYGYTF
NA	NA	TRBJ2-7	TRBV5-6	TGTGCCAGCAGCCTGGGGGGTGCCCTGAGCTCCTACGAGCAGTACTTC	CASSLGGALSSYEQYF
NA	NA	TRBJ1-1	TRBV7-2	TGTGCCAGCAGCCCCCAGGGGAGGAGGACTGAAGCTTTCTTT	CASSPQGRRTEAFF
NA	TRBD1	TRBJ2-4	TRBV11-2	TGTGCCAGCAGTGCCGGGACAGGGGGTCCCCGGAGAAACATTCAGTACTTC	CASSAGTGGPRRNIQYF
NA	NA	TRBJ2-2	TRBV13	TGTGCCAGCAGCTTAAGGGGTCAGGGACACACCGGGGAGCTGTTTTTT	CASSLRGQGHTGELFF
NA	TRBD1	TRBJ2-4	TRBV11-3	TGTGCCAGCAGCTTAGGGACAGGGTGGGGAGACATTCAGTACTTC	CASSLGTGWGDIQYF
NA	NA	TRBJ1-1	TRBV6-4	TGTGCCAGCAACGACGTGGGGAACACTGAAGCTTTCTTT	CASNDVGNTEAFF
NA	NA	TRBJ2-4	TRBV11-2	TGTGCCAGCAGCTTGGGCCGTGCGATAAACATTCAGTACTTC	CASSLGRAINIQYF
NA	NA	TRBJ2-5	TRBV7-8	TGTGCCAGCAGCTCCGGTATCGGCGCATACTTC	CASSSGIGAYF
once	NA	TRBJ2-7	TRBV19	TGTGCCAGTAGTATAGAAGGCTTCTCCTACGAGCAGTACTTC	CASSIEGFSYEQYF
NA	NA	TRBJ1-1	TRBV15	TGTGCCACCAGCAGAGGGGGAAACACTGAAGCTTTCTTT	CATSRGGNTEAFF
NA	NA	TRBJ2-1	TRBV12-5	TGTGCTAGTGGTTTGGTTCTAGGCCACGAGCAGTTCTTC	CASGLVLGHEQFF
NA	NA	TRBJ2-7	TRBV6-6	TGTGCCATCGGCCGAGGGGCAGGGGACGAGCAGTACTTC	CAIGRGAGDEQYF
NA	NA	TRBJ1-5	TRBV2	TGTGCCAGCAGTTTGACAGGCAATCAGCCCCAGCATTTT	CASSLTGNQPQHF
NA	NA	TRBJ1-5	TRBV25-1	TGTGCCAGCAGTTCTCAGGGTGGGGGCAATCAGCCCCAGCATTTT	CASSSQGGGNQPQHF
NA	NA	TRBJ2-1	TRBV30	TGTGCCTGGAGTAGCCAGAAGATTGACAATGAGCAGTTCTTC	CAWSSQKIDNEQFF
NA	NA	TRBJ2-5	TRBV5-4	TGTGCCAGCAGCATAGAATGGGACCGGCGCGAGACCCAGTACTTC	CASSIEWDRRETQYF
NA	TRBD1	TRBJ2-1	TRBV28	TGTGCCAGCGATCATAGGCCGGGGACAGTTACCAATGAGCAGTTCTTC	CASDHRPGTVTNEQFF
NA	NA	TRBJ2-7	TRBV25-1	TGTGCCAGCACGTTCGGGGGCTACGAGCAGTACTTC	CASTFGGYEQYF
NA	TRBD1	TRBJ1-2	TRBV4-3	TGCGCCAGCAGCCAAGGAGGGGGACAGGGTGAAGGCTACACCTTC	CASSQGGGQGEGYTF
NA	TRBD1	TRBJ1-4	TRBV6-1	TGTGCCAGCTTACCGACAGGGGGAGTTCGTGTAGAACTGTTTTTT	CASLPTGGVRVELFF